A single sample gave rise to the 4 T cell receptor beta chains below, sequenced in a study of T-cell reconstitution after alpha-beta-depleted transplantation in children. Library preparation (for TCRbeta) was performed with unique molecular identifiers. TCRdb processed the PCR reads anew with MiXCR; each CDR3 protein has one entry. The repertoire includes about 300,000 distinct CDR3 sequences, roughly 9.1% of them detected once, and just under 7.5% sits in the top ten. Sample: PBMCs, taken before TCRalphabeta/CD19-depleted stem cell transplant. These receptors originate from a boy under three years old with acute myeloid leukemia, due to receive a stem cell transplant.

This clonotype was detected ten times or more. The chain carries TRBV28 and TRBJ2-5; D gene uncertain. CDR3 length: 13 amino acids. Trimming cost V 1 base and J 2 bases, with 5 bases left between them. CDR1 and CDR2 (germline): MDHEN, SYDVKM. As DNA, the CDR3 is TGTGCCAGCAGTTTATCACGGCAAGAGACCCAGTACTTC. Translation: CASSLSRQETQYF.

In this sample, this clonotype turned up many times. The chain carries TRBV9 and TRBJ2-1, with a tentative D call TRBD2 (6 bases). The V end was cut by 1 base, the J end by 7 bases, with 15 bases between. Per germline, CDR1 SGDLS and CDR2 YYNGEE. CDR3 length equals 15 residues. This CDR3 is CASSVIGGEANEQFF. The CDR3 DNA is TGTGCCAGCAGCGTAATTGGCGGGGAGGCGAATGAGCAGTTCTTC.

This clonotype has a count of ten or more. The chain carries TRBV30 and TRBJ1-2; 7 positions agree with TRBD1. Germline V gives CDR1 GTSNPN, CDR2 SVGIG (reference sequence). This CDR3 spans 13 amino acids. Trimming removed 3 bases from V and 3 bases from J; junction bases left unmatched: 4. This CDR3 is CAWRSGGDYGYTF. CDR3 DNA sequence: TGTGCCTGGAGATCAGGGGGGGACTATGGCTACACCTTC.

In this sample, this clonotype turned up many times. The rearrangement joins TRBV5-4 to TRBJ1-1; D is ambiguous. The CDR3 covers 13 residues. CDR1 is SGHNT and CDR2 is YYREEE in the germline V gene (reference sequence). The V gene lost 1 base and the J gene lost 1 base, with 5 bases spanning the gap. The CDR3 nucleotides read TGTGCCAGCAGCTTGAAGGGGAACACTGAAGCTTTCTTT. It is translated as CASSLKGNTEAFF.